These 13 T cell receptor beta chains were sequenced from one sample in a study of blood T cell repertoires in COVID-19 (dated by TCRdb to 2018 to 2020). To prepare the library, the immunoSEQ multiplex PCR assay was applied. In TCRdb, the immuneACCESS table is reduced to in-frame sequences with V and J assigned. These tables do not hold every clone; where another copy was compared, an unresolved V gene accounts for under half, and the others remain unexplained. A total of hundreds of thousands of clones appear in this sample, around 89% of them only once. Approximately 4.3% of the sample is in the top ten clones. Sequencing was carried out using peripheral blood. These receptors originate from a woman aged 25 to 39 with acute or convalescent COVID-19.

This chain connects TRBV2 to TRBJ2-5; possibly TRBD1 for D (5 bases). Looked up from germline, CDR1 is SNHLY and CDR2 is FYNNEI. V was cut by 6 bases and J by 6 bases, with 20 bases left in between. The CDR3 is 15 amino acids. The CDR3 protein is CASSERARALKTQYF. The CDR3 DNA follows: TGTGCCAGCAGCGAAAGGGCCAGGGCTTTGAAGACCCAGTACTTC.

V is TRBV7-6 and J is TRBJ1-6; 8 bases are shared with TRBD1. The CDR3 is 15 residues long. Per germline, CDR1 SGHVS and CDR2 FNYEAQ. With V trimmed by 5 bases and J by 6 bases, 6 bases remained unmatched. This CDR3 reads CASSVETGANSPLHF. The CDR3 bases are TGTGCCAGCAGCGTAGAGACAGGGGCTAATTCACCCCTCCACTTT.

The genes are TRBV19 and TRBJ1-5, with TRBD1 matching over 7 bases. J lost 6 bases, V lost 1 base, and 3 bases had no gene match. Germline loops: CDR1 LNHDA, CDR2 SQIVND (reference sequence). The CDR3 length is 14 residues. CDR3 loop: CASSIATGPQPQHF. Here the CDR3 DNA reads TGTGCCAGTAGTATAGCGACAGGGCCTCAGCCCCAGCATTTT. Complete variable domain (other parts from reference TRBV19 and TRBJ1-5): DGGITQSPKYLFRKEGQNVTLSCEQNLNHDAMYWYRQDPGQGLRLIYYSQIVNDFQKGDIAEGYSVSREKKESFPLTVTSAQKNPTAFYLCASSIATGPQPQHFGDGTRLSIL.

This clone was seen more than once but under ten times. The chain is built from TRBV5-1 and TRBJ2-1; 7 nucleotides align to TRBD1. V lost 4 bases, J lost 0 bases, and 7 bases stayed unmatched. The CDR3 covers 16 residues. In germline, CDR1 is SGHRS, CDR2 YFSETQ. CDR3 DNA sequence: TGCGCCAGCAGCCCAGGGACAGTCAGCTCCTACAATGAGCAGTTCTTC. The encoded protein is CASSPGTVSSYNEQFF.

The CDR3 region is CSASRALNRGYEQYF. CDR3 coding DNA: TGCAGTGCTAGTAGGGCCTTAAACAGGGGCTACGAGCAGTACTTC. The V call is TRBV20-1, the J call TRBJ2-7; TRBD1 aligns across 7 bases. This CDR3 contains 15 residues. V gave up 3 bases and J gave up 3 bases; unmatched junction bases: 11. CDR1 and CDR2 from the germline V gene are DFQATT and SNEGSKA (reference sequence).

The V call is TRBV4-1, the J call TRBJ1-2, with 12 bases identical to TRBD1. Germline CDR1 is MGHRA and CDR2 is YSYEKL. The CDR3 length is 17 residues. V was pared by 1 base and J by 9 bases, with 12 bases of the junction left unmatched. The CDR3 region has the DNA TGCGCCAGCAGCCAAGGGGAGGGACAGGGGGCGATTGGGCGCTACACCTTC. The encoded protein is CASSQGEGQGAIGRYTF.

The CDR3 bases are TGCGCCAGCTCCGGAATCAACACAGCGAACACTGAAGCTTTCTTT. It encodes CASSGINTANTEAFF. The V call is TRBV5-1, the J call TRBJ1-1, with D unresolved. Trimming took off 7 bases at V and 1 base at J, with 17 bases between the two ends. Per germline, CDR1 SGHRS and CDR2 YFSETQ. This CDR3 spans 15 amino acids.

The chain recombines TRBV29-1 with TRBJ2-5; 11 bases align to TRBD2. J lost 5 bases, V lost 1 base, and 0 bases had no gene match. This CDR3 spans 13 amino acids. The germline V gene has CDR1 SQVTM and CDR2 ANQGSEA. The CDR3 reads CSVEGLAGETQYF. The CDR3 DNA reads TGCAGCGTTGAAGGACTAGCGGGGGAGACCCAGTACTTC.

This clone came up a few times. The chain links TRBV29-1 to TRBJ1-1, with D perhaps matching TRBD1 (5 bases). CDR1 SQVTM and CDR2 ANQGSEA come from the germline V gene. The CDR3 covers 13 residues. V was clipped by 7 bases and J by 1 base, with 13 bases between them. The CDR3 spells CSDDGGRNTEAFF. The CDR3 coding sequence is TGCAGCGATGACGGGGGAAGGAACACTGAAGCTTTCTTT.

This chain connects TRBV13 to TRBJ1-5; D remains unclear. Trimming took off 5 bases at V and 7 bases at J, with 12 bases between the two ends. Germline values: CDR1 PRHDT, CDR2 FYEKMQ (reference sequence). The CDR3 extends over 13 amino acids. This CDR3 is CASSKGGSQPQHF. CDR3 coding DNA: TGTGCCAGCAGCAAGGGAGGGAGCCAGCCCCAGCATTTT.

This clone was detected only a few times. V usage is TRBV6-1 and J usage is TRBJ1-5; a possible D gene is TRBD1 (5 bases). CDR3 length: 16 residues. The V and J ends lost 1 base and 2 bases respectively, with 12 bases between them. Germline values: CDR1 MNHNS, CDR2 SASEGT. The CDR3 DNA reads TGTGCCAGCAGTGAAGTACCGGGGGATGGCAATCAGCCCCAGCATTTT. Translation: CASSEVPGDGNQPQHF.

This clone was picked up a small number of times. CDR3 coding DNA: TGTGCCAGCAGTTTACGGGACAGGGCCAATCAGCCCCAGCATTTT. Encoded protein: CASSLRDRANQPQHF. V gene TRBV28 combines with J gene TRBJ1-5, with TRBD1 matching over 9 bases. The germline CDR1 and CDR2 sequences are MDHEN and SYDVKM. The trim removed 2 bases at V and 3 bases at J, leaving 2 bases unmatched. The CDR3 loop spans 15 amino acids.

The chain combines TRBV2 with TRBJ2-7, with D perhaps matching TRBD2 (5 bases). Per germline, CDR1 SNHLY and CDR2 FYNNEI. Between the trimmed V and J ends, which lost 11 bases and 0 bases, there was a span of 14 bases. CDR3 length: 13 residues. The CDR3 DNA follows: TGTGCCTCCTCAGCGGATACCTCCTACGAGCAGTACTTC. Amino acids: CASSADTSYEQYF.